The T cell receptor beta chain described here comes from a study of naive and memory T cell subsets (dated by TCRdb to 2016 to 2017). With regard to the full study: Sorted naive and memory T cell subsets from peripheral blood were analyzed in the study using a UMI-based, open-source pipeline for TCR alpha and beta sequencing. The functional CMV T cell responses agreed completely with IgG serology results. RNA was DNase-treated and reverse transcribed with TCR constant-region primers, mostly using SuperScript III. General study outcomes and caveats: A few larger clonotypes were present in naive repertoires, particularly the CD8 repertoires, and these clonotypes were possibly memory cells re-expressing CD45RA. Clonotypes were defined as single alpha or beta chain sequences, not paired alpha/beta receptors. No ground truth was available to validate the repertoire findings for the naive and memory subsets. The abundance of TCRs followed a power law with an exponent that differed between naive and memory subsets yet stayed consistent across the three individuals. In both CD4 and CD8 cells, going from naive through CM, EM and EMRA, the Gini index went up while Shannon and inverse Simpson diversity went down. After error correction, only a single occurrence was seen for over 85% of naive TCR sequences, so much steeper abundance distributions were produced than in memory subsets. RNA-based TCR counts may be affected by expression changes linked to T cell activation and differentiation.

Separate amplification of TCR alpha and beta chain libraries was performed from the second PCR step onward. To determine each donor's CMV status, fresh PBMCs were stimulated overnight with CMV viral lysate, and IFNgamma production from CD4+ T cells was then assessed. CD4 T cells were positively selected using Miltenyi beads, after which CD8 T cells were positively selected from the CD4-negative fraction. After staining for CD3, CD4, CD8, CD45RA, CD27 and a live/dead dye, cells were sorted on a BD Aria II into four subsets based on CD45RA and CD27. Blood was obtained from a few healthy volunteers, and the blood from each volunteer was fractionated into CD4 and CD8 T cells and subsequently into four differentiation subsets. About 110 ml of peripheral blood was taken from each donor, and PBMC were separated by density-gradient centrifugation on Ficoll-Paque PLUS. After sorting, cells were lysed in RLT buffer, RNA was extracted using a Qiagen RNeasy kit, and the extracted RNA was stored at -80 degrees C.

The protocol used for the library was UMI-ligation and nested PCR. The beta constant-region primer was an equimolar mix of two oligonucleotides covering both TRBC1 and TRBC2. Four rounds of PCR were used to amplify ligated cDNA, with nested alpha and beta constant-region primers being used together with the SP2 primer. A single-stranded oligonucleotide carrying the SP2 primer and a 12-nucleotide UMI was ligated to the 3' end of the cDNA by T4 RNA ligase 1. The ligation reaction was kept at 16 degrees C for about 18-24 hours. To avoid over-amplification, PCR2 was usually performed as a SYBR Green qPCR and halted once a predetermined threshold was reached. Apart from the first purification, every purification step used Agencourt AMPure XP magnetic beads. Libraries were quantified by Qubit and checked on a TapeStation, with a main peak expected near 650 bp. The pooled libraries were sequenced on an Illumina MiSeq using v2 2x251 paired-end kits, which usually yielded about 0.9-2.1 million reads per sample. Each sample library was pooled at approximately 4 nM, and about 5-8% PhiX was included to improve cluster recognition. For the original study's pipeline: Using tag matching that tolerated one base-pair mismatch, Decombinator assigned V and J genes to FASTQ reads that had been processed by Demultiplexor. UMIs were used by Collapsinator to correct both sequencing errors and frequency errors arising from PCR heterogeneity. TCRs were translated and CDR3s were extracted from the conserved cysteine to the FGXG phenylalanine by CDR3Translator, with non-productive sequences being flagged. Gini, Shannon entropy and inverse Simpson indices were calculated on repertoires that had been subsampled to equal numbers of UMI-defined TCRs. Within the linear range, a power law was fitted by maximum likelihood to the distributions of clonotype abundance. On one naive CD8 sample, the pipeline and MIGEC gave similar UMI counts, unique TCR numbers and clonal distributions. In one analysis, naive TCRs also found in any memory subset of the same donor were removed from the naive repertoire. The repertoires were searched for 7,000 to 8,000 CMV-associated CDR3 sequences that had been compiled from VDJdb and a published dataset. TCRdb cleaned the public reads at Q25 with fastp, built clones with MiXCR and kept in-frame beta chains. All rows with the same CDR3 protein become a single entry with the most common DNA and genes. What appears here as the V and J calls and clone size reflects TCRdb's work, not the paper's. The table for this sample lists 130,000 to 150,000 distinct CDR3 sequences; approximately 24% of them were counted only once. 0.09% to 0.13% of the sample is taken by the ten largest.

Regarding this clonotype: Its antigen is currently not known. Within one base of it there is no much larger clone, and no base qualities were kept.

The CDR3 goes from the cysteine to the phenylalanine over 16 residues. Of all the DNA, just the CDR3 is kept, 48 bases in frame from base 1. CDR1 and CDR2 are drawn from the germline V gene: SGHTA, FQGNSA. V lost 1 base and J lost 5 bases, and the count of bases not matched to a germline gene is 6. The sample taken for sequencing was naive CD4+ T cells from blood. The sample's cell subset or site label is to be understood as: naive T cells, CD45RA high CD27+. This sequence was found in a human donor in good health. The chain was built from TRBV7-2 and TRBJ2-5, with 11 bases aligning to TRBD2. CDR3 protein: CASSLVSGRARETQYF. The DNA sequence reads TGTGCCAGCAGCTTAGTTAGCGGGAGGGCCCGGGAGACCCAGTACTTC.